Sequencing of this T cell receptor beta chain was carried out in a study of cytomegalovirus exposure and HLA in healthy donors. Germline lookup yields CDR1 SGHDT and CDR2 YYEEEE. This CDR3 has 15 amino acids. V lost 3 bases and J 3 bases, leaving 16 bases between the germline ends. In the PCR, 60 Vbeta and 13 Jbeta primers were used. Measured with immunoSEQ multiplex PCR; TCRdb has only the in-frame clones, and not every one. The sample has fewer than 90,000 clones, around 80% seen once. Whole-study results and caveats: Because they were indistinguishable, some V segments, including TRBV6-2 and TRBV6-3, were excluded. Most TCR sequences were uncommon, yet certain public TCRs appeared in many donors. As a later analysis revealed, most CMV-associated TCR beta chains appeared HLA-restricted.

A remark on this clone: The antigen remains undetermined.

The V gene is TRBV5-6, the J gene TRBJ2-7, with a weak D call TRBD2 (7 bases). The sample consisted of PBMCs. This TCR was sampled from a male donor in good health and CMV-seropositive. As DNA, the CDR3 is TGTGCCAGCAGCTCCCCTGGGGGCGGGAGCTACGAGCAGTACTTC. This translates into CASSSPGGGSYEQYF.